This T cell receptor (beta chain) was observed in a study of blood T cell repertoires in COVID-19. Libraries were prepared by immunoSEQ multiplex PCR; TCRdb keeps only in-frame clonotypes and omits some of them. The table has around 300,000 clones, 89% seen once. CDR1 SGHNT and CDR2 YYREEE come from the germline V gene (reference sequence). The CDR3 covers 15 residues. Trimming took off 0 bases at V and 2 bases at J, with 11 bases between the two ends. The rearrangement joins TRBV5-4 to TRBJ1-2; D is unresolved. Sequenced material: PBMCs or T cells enriched from blood (not recorded which). The receptor's source is a woman aged 55-69 years who had recovered from COVID-19. The CDR3 is CASSLVNLENYGYTF. The CDR3 coding sequence is TGTGCCAGCAGCTTGGTGAATCTCGAGAACTATGGCTACACCTTC.